This T cell receptor (beta chain) is drawn from a study of T cells after yellow fever vaccination. Study-wide background: Researchers used SMART-Seq v4 Ultra Low Input to prepare fractions that had low cell numbers. General study findings and limits: Although the secondary response was weaker, it peaked faster, at day 5 versus 15. Only a minor proportion of clonotypes was detected across both CD4 and CD8 compartments.

The 5'RACE template-switching step produced TCR cDNA and added a universal primer site and UMIs. TCRdb re-called the 5' RACE reads with MiXCR, one entry per CDR3 protein. The repertoire consists of just under 600,000 distinct CDR3 sequences, with roughly 13% occurring once and the leading ten covering roughly an eighth. A few counts support this clonotype. Antigen unknown. The source material was PBMCs, sampled on the day of the yellow fever booster vaccination. The receptor was isolated from a man aged 25 to 40 who received the YFV17D yellow fever vaccine.

The CDR3 bases are TGTGCCAGCAGCTTCGACAGGATGAGCACAGATACGCAGTATTTT. Protein sequence: CASSFDRMSTDTQYF. The rearrangement uses TRBV5-6 and TRBJ2-3; D might be TRBD1 (6 bases). Germline CDR1 reads SGHDT; CDR2 reads YYEEEE. V dropped 2 bases and J dropped 0 bases, with 10 bases sitting between them. This CDR3 is 15 amino acids long.